This T cell receptor beta chain comes out of a study of response to subunit inactivated influenza vaccine. Findings of the study overall: The authors suggested that few new T cells are recruited per seasonal influenza vaccination.

Details on this clonotype: Its antigen is as yet unknown.

One entry per CDR3 protein results from TCRdb running MiXCR on the RT-PCR reads. The sample yields about 480,000 distinct CDR3 sequences, 9.5% to 13% seen once. In germline, CDR1 is MGHDK, CDR2 SYGVNS. The CDR3 is 14 residues long. Trimming cost V 8 bases and J 8 bases, with 18 bases left between them. The input for sequencing was PBMCs from blood, taken about 6 weeks after vaccination. This receptor was identified in a man between 50 and 59 years old who received an inactivated influenza vaccine. The chain combines TRBV25-1 with TRBJ2-2; TRBD2 is a possible D gene (5 bases). Here the CDR3 reads CASSETAGKGELFF. As DNA, the CDR3 is TGTGCCAGCTCCGAAACGGCGGGCAAGGGGGAGCTGTTTTTT.